This T cell receptor beta chain emerged from a study of human T cells and chemical hapten exposure (dated by TCRdb to the early 2020s). Concerning the study at large: For sensitization, 2% DPC in acetone was applied to a roughly 2 cm by roughly 2 cm area of upper inner arm skin. Throughout the approximately 24-week study period, patients were also given weekly therapeutic DPC doses on the scalp. Patch testing was performed on the upper back with Finn chambers containing 0.01% DPC, and the patch tests were scored after 6 days according to International Contact Dermatitis Research Group standards. Alopecia areata with under or over 50% scalp involvement, alopecia totalis and alopecia universalis were represented in the patient cohort, which was mostly female. Libraries were combined into a pool for sequencing, and differences in TCR yield between samples came mainly from small differences in library volumes within the pool. This study followed changes in the peripheral blood TCR repertoire in vivo during primary and secondary sensitization of alopecia patients to the hapten diphenylcyclopropenone (DPC). Patient blood was sampled pre-sensitization (week 0) and at 2, 6 and about 24 weeks after DPC sensitization. Some 29 alopecia patients provided blood for TCR sequencing at one to four time points (pre-sensitization, 2, 6 and 24 weeks).

Results and caveats for the whole study, not just this receptor: DPC sensitization did not change the number of TCRs with a frequency above 1 in 1000, and there was no evidence of changes in global repertoire structure. Compared with pre-sensitization or healthy control sets, expanded TCRs formed significantly more large CDR3 similarity clusters, which is consistent with antigen-driven responses. Repeated subsampling changed both the strength of the expansion versus patch-test correlation and the threshold at which that correlation became significant. Because all patients had alopecia, a presumed autoimmune disease, the immune response of the patients might differ from that of healthy individuals. The number of PT1 expanded TCRs positively correlated with patch test score, significant at thresholds 8, 16 and 32 but not 4.

As regards this clonotype: Its cognate antigen has yet to be identified. Base qualities are not at hand, and no much larger clone is one base apart.

In light of the paper, this sample's time point label describes: patch test 1, 2 weeks after DPC sensitization. The sample's treatment or condition label, decoded: therapeutic diphenylcyclopropenone sensitization with weekly scalp DPC. Blood at each patch-test visit was drawn before the patch test was applied. Eligible patients were aged 18 to 70, diagnosed with alopecia, deemed suitable for DPC therapy, and excluded if pregnant. Total RNA was extracted from unfractionated whole blood collected in Tempus Blood RNA tubes. Library method: RACE. For sequencing, a NextSeq 500 was employed. Library preparation attached unique molecular identifiers to individual cDNA molecules for quantitative, reproducible TCR counting. Both TCR alpha and TCR beta chains were sequenced from each blood RNA sample. The original pipeline was this. The median number of TCRs per sample was approximately 96,000, ranging from 23,224 to 690,600. V, J and CDR3 annotation of the TCR reads was carried out using the Decombinator software suite. For PS versus PT1 abundance plots, all samples were subsampled to the same number of TCRs (28,000). Expanded TCRs were defined as absent before sensitization and observed at least eight times at the 2-week time point. In-frame beta chains were kept once TCRdb had trimmed the public reads at Q25 with fastp and called clones with MiXCR. Under each unique CDR3 protein, matching rows form one entry showing the most common genes and DNA. Clone size and V and J calls follow TCRdb, not the original study. Counted in this sample were roughly 82,000 distinct CDR3 sequences; approximately 10% of them appeared once. Of the sample, 3.5% is held by the ten largest clones.

Trimming takes 0 bases from V and 8 bases from J, and the germline ends sit 5 bases apart. The CDR3, cysteine through phenylalanine, is 13 amino acids long. Only the CDR3 DNA is retained, 39 bases long and in frame from the first base. CDR1 and CDR2 were assigned from the germline V gene as ENHRY and SYGVKD. Source: whole blood, taken in connection with sensitization to the hapten diphenylcyclopropenone (DPC). The sequence is built from TRBV10-3 and TRBJ1-6, with no confidently assigned D gene. This TCR was recovered from a woman in her fifties or sixties with alopecia areata. Some clones in this sample may be carry-over from other donors' samples. The nucleotide sequence reads as follows: TGTGCCATCAGTGAGTCCCCGGATTCACCCCTCCACTTT. Its product reads: CAISESPDSPLHF.